The sequence of this TCR beta chain was determined in a study of monozygotic twins with inflammatory bowel disease. The CDR3 sequence is 17 residues long. Germline V gives CDR1 DFQATT, CDR2 SNEGSKA (reference sequence). Two nested PCRs, run for approximately 16 and 9 cycles, were applied to TCRalpha and TCRbeta cDNA. TCRdb reprocessed the 5' RACE reads and keeps a single row for each CDR3 protein, giving no DNA. The sample totals approximately 390,000 distinct CDR3 sequences. The receptor comes from a human donor with ulcerative colitis or Crohn's disease, or a healthy co-twin of an affected twin (not recorded which). Input material: blood. V usage is TRBV20-1 and J usage is TRBJ2-7. The CDR3 region is CSARDSGTSVYAYEQYF.